Below, 26 T cell receptor beta chains from the same sample are listed, as sequenced in a study of beta chain features in type 1 diabetes. The antigens for these receptors are not known. The study, taken as a whole, reports: Moderately but significantly shorter TCRB CDR3s were found in Type 1 diabetes patients in all four CD4+ subsets.

Expressed TCRB transcripts got sequenced, as all isolated RNA was reverse transcribed. The table came from immunoSEQ multiplex PCR; TCRdb's copy has only in-frame clones and leaves some out. The table records tens of thousands of clones, under 60% of them present only once. Input material: Tregs from blood. These receptors were taken from a woman aged 40 to 50 with type 1 diabetes.

This clone was detected only a few times. This rearrangement joins TRBV5-1 to TRBJ1-1; a weak D match, TRBD1 (5 bases). Germline CDR1 reads SGHRS; CDR2 reads YFSETQ. CDR3 length: 13 residues. V lost 2 bases to trimming and J lost 12 bases, with 17 bases between them. The CDR3 loop reads CASSLEDTHKTFF. CDR3 DNA: TGCGCCAGCAGCTTAGAGGACACCCATAAGACTTTCTTT.

By frequency in the sample, this clone is medium-sized (0.01 to 0.1%). This chain links TRBV2 with TRBJ2-2; 8 bases align to TRBD1. The CDR3 runs 14 residues. Germline lookup yields CDR1 SNHLY and CDR2 FYNNEI. V dropped 8 bases and J dropped 3; count of bases not matched to a gene: 5. CDR3 sequence: CASAGQGDTGELFF. In nucleotides, the CDR3 is TGTGCCAGCGCTGGACAGGGTGACACCGGGGAGCTGTTTTTT.

To note about this clone: An end of the junction does not agree with germline; a read error may underlie this. CDR3 sequence reads: CAWSQVSAPLTF. The CDR3 bases are TGTGCCTGGAGCCAAGTTAGCGCGCCCCTTACTTTC. The chain recombines TRBV30 with TRBJ2-7, with D perhaps TRBD2 (5 bases). The CDR3 consists of 12 residues. The germline V gene encodes CDR1 GTSNPN and CDR2 SVGIG (reference sequence).

V is TRBV15 and J is TRBJ2-2; a weak D match, TRBD2 (5 bases). This CDR3 contains 16 residues. With 1 base removed from V and 0 bases from J, the gap between germline ends came to 9 bases. Germline V lookup: CDR1 LNHNV, CDR2 YYDKDF (reference sequence). The CDR3 region is CATSRGPGTNTGELFF. The CDR3 bases are TGTGCCACCAGCAGAGGCCCGGGGACGAACACCGGGGAGCTGTTTTTT.

The chain joins TRBV7-2 to TRBJ2-1; 8 bases align to TRBD2. The CDR3 totals 16 residues. With 0 bases clipped from V and 2 bases from J, the junction kept 3 bases outside the gene matches. Germline CDR1 SGHTA, CDR2 FQGNSA. DNA of the CDR3: TGTGCCAGCAGCTTAGCAGGTAGCGGGACCTACAATGAGCAGTTCTTC. Protein product: CASSLAGSGTYNEQFF.

V usage is TRBV5-1 and J usage is TRBJ2-7; 10 bases are shared with TRBD1. J lost 1 base, V lost 0 bases, and 4 bases had no gene match. This CDR3 contains 16 residues. The germline CDR1 and CDR2 sequences are SGHRS and YFSETQ. CDR3 DNA sequence: TGCGCCAGCAGCTTGGTGGGGACAGGGGTTTCCTACGAGCAGTACTTC. It yields the protein CASSLVGTGVSYEQYF.

This clone was observed a handful of times. V and J are TRBV5-4 and TRBJ2-7; D possibly corresponds to TRBD2 (6 bases). The CDR3 runs to 13 residues. From germline, CDR1 is SGHNT and CDR2 YYREEE (reference sequence). Trimming pared 4 bases from V and 7 bases from J, leaving 15 bases between. CDR3: CASSPGTSDEQYF. The CDR3 DNA is TGTGCCAGCAGCCCCGGGACTTCGGATGAGCAGTACTTC.

The chain has TRBV5-1 and TRBJ1-5, with 12 nucleotides matching TRBD1. CDR3 length: 16 residues. Germline V CDR1 and CDR2: SGHRS, YFSETQ. V shed 4 bases and J 6 bases; nucleotides not matched to a gene: 8. CDR3 DNA sequence: TGCGCCAGCAGCCCGGGACAGGGGGCGAAAATTCAGCCCCAGCATTTT. It encodes CASSPGQGAKIQPQHF.

This sequence joins TRBV7-3 and TRBJ2-2; 8 positions agree with TRBD2. CDR3 length: 13 residues. With V trimmed by 5 bases and J by 6 bases, 2 bases remained unmatched. Germline V CDR1 and CDR2: SGHTA, FQGTGA. CDR3 amino acids: CASSPGGPGELFF. CDR3 in DNA: TGTGCCAGCAGCCCGGGGGGGCCCGGGGAGCTGTTTTTT.

The V call is TRBV28, the J call TRBJ1-6; the D gene is possibly TRBD1 (5 bases). CDR1 is MDHEN, CDR2 SYDVKM, per germline. With 5 bases removed from V and 8 bases from J, the gap between germline ends came to 13 bases. This CDR3 is built from 14 residues. This chain's CDR3 is CASSPPGGYSPLHF. DNA for the CDR3: TGTGCCAGCAGTCCCCCCGGGGGATATTCACCCCTCCACTTT.

The chain carries TRBV19 and TRBJ1-5; possible D gene TRBD1, 5 bases. In germline, CDR1 is LNHDA, CDR2 SQIVND (reference sequence). The CDR3 spans 14 residues. Trimming took 5 bases from V and 7 from J, leaving 15 bases between them. The CDR3 sequence is CASSPHGGGQPQHF. In DNA, the CDR3 is TGTGCCAGTAGTCCCCACGGGGGAGGACAGCCCCAGCATTTT.

V usage is TRBV5-1 and J usage is TRBJ2-5; 11 nucleotides match TRBD2. CDR1 and CDR2 (germline): SGHRS, YFSETQ. CDR3 length equals 14 residues. Trimming removed 7 bases from V and 6 bases from J; junction bases left unmatched: 8. The CDR3 bases are TGCGCCAGCGGAGGGCTAGCGGGAGGTCAGACCCAGTACTTC. This encodes CASGGLAGGQTQYF.

The chain uses TRBV28 and TRBJ1-1; D might be TRBD1 (6 bases). Germline assignment: CDR1 MDHEN and CDR2 SYDVKM. Between the trimmed V and J ends, which lost 6 bases and 4 bases, there was a span of 12 bases. The CDR3 runs to 13 residues. CDR3 region: CASRDRLLTEAFF. In DNA form, the CDR3 reads TGTGCCAGCAGGGACAGACTCCTCACTGAAGCTTTCTTT. The entire variable domain, with the rest obtained from reference TRBV28 and TRBJ1-1, is as follows: DVKVTQSSRYLVKRTGEKVFLECVQDMDHENMFWYRQDPGLGLRLIYFSYDVKMKEKGDIPEGYSVSREKKERFSLILESASTNQTSMYLCASRDRLLTEAFFGQGTRLTVV.

This chain uses TRBV9 with TRBJ2-2; D not certain. V was cut by 0 bases and J by 5 bases, with 11 bases left in between. Germline V gene lookup returns CDR1 SGDLS and CDR2 YYNGEE. The CDR3 is made up of 15 amino acids. This CDR3 reads CASSVVGAGTGELFF. Written as DNA, the CDR3 is TGTGCCAGCAGCGTAGTTGGAGCTGGGACCGGGGAGCTGTTTTTT.

The J gene is TRBJ1-6, the V gene TRBV6-1; D might be TRBD1 (5 bases). The germline CDR1 and CDR2 sequences are MNHNS and SASEGT. Trimming stripped 7 bases from V and 6 bases from J, with 13 bases between. This CDR3 region has 14 residues. This CDR3 reads CASTLDSLNSPLHF. For the CDR3, the DNA is TGTGCCAGCACCCTAGACAGTCTTAATTCACCCCTCCACTTT.

The gene calls are TRBV28 and TRBJ1-6; 9 positions match TRBD1. The germline V gene has CDR1 MDHEN and CDR2 SYDVKM. Trimming cost V 6 bases and J 14 bases; bases outside gene matches: 20. This CDR3 spans 17 amino acids. In nucleotides, the CDR3 is TGTGCCAGCAGCAGACCGGGACAGGGTACGAATTCTCGAGCCCTCCACTTT. Protein: CASSRPGQGTNSRALHF.

V gene TRBV18 combines with J gene TRBJ2-5, with TRBD2 as a possible D gene (6 bases). Germline CDR1 KGHSH, CDR2 LQKENI. The ends were cut back, 6 bases at V and 1 base at J, with 12 bases in the middle. The CDR3 is 14 residues long. CDR3 residues: CASSRPGVQETQYF. The CDR3 nucleotides read TGTGCCAGCTCCCGCCCGGGGGTCCAAGAGACCCAGTACTTC.

This clone came up a few times. The CDR3 here is CSAHRGNEQFF. CDR3 DNA: TGCAGTGCCCACAGGGGCAATGAGCAGTTCTTC. This chain joins TRBV20-1 and TRBJ2-1; 7 bases are shared with TRBD1. Germline V lookup: CDR1 DFQATT, CDR2 SNEGSKA (reference sequence). V trimming: 6 bases; J trimming: 6 bases; junction bases outside the gene matches: 2. This CDR3 comprises 11 residues.

The rearrangement links TRBV7-2 to TRBJ2-5, with TRBD2 identical over 9 bases. The J call is doubtful: the DNA matches TRBJ2-7 better. CDR1 SGHTA and CDR2 FQGNSA come from the germline V gene. This CDR3 has 14 amino acids. CDR3 amino acids: CASSLISGGIEQYF. CDR3 DNA sequence: TGTGCCAGCAGCTTAATTAGCGGGGGTATCGAGCAGTACTTC.

The chain combines TRBV6-5 with TRBJ1-1; D is undetermined. The CDR3 has 14 residues. Trimming shortened V by 0 bases and J by 1 base, and 6 bases separated the two germline ends. CDR1 is MNHEY and CDR2 is SVGAGI in the germline V gene. The CDR3 coding sequence is TGTGCCAGCAGTTACTCCAGTCCGAACACTGAAGCTTTCTTT. As protein: CASSYSSPNTEAFF.

The CDR3 DNA reads as TGTGCCAGCGCACTCGGGACAGGGCGCATTCACTATGGCTACACCTTC. Protein: CASALGTGRIHYGYTF. The chain carries TRBV9 and TRBJ1-2; 9 positions match TRBD1. After removal of 7 bases from V and 3 bases from J, the junction contained 13 bases not matched to a gene. This CDR3 spans 16 amino acids. Germline-derived CDR1 and CDR2 are SGDLS and YYNGEE.

The table lists this clone with many counts. The V call is TRBV5-1, the J call TRBJ2-1, with TRBD2 matching 13 bases. The CDR3 sequence is 16 residues long. Germline V gene sequence: CDR1 SGHRS, CDR2 YFSETQ. Trimming took 3 bases from V and 8 from J; bases not matched to a gene: 8. The CDR3 loop reads CASSSSGTSGIDEQFF. The CDR3, as DNA: TGCGCCAGCAGCTCCTCCGGGACTAGCGGGATAGATGAGCAGTTCTTC.

The rearrangement joins TRBV27 to TRBJ2-6, with TRBD1 identical over 7 bases. The CDR3 is made up of 18 amino acids. Germline assignment: CDR1 MNHEY and CDR2 SMNVEV (reference sequence). J lost 2 bases, V lost 7 bases, and 14 bases had no gene match. CDR3 sequence reads: CASTTGQAPLPGANVLTF. The CDR3, as DNA: TGTGCCAGCACCACAGGACAGGCCCCGTTACCTGGGGCCAACGTCCTGACTTTC.

The V call is TRBV5-1, the J call TRBJ2-2; the D gene is possibly TRBD2 (6 bases). The germline V and J ends were trimmed by 3 bases and 6 bases, with 15 bases remaining between them. Germline CDR1 reads SGHRS; CDR2 reads YFSETQ. CDR3 length: 15 residues. Written as DNA, the CDR3 is TGCGCCAGCAGCTGGGGCGACCGGAGGGCCGGGGAGCTGTTTTTT. Its protein is CASSWGDRRAGELFF.

The chain links TRBV25-1 to TRBJ2-3; the match to TRBD2 covers 13 bases. V lost 8 bases, J lost 4 bases, and 6 bases stayed unmatched. Germline assignment: CDR1 MGHDK and CDR2 SYGVNS. The CDR3 length is 15 residues. CDR3 region: CASSGLAGMSDTQYF. In DNA form, the CDR3 reads TGTGCCAGCTCGGGACTAGCGGGAATGTCAGATACGCAGTATTTT.

V usage is TRBV29-1 and J usage is TRBJ2-3; D gene ambiguous. V lost 4 bases and J 0 bases, leaving 14 bases between the germline ends. The length of the CDR3 is 15 residues. CDR1 is SQVTM and CDR2 is ANQGSEA in the germline V gene. In DNA form, the CDR3 reads TGCAGCGTTGCCCCTGAGGCGGCTAGCACAGATACGCAGTATTTT. Its translation: CSVAPEAASTDTQYF.